The 30 T cell receptor beta chains presented below share a single source sample, sequenced in a study of blood T cell repertoires in COVID-19. Measured with immunoSEQ multiplex PCR; TCRdb has only the in-frame clones, and not every one. Of 90,000 to 130,000 clones listed, around 86% are singletons. The sample consisted of peripheral blood. These receptors all come from a woman in her 70s with acute or convalescent COVID-19.

The rearrangement uses TRBV12-5 and TRBJ2-7; D perhaps matches TRBD1 (6 bases). CDR3 length: 15 amino acids. The germline V gene has CDR1 LGHNT and CDR2 FRNRAP. The V gene lost 1 base and the J gene lost 2 bases, with 12 bases spanning the gap. The CDR3 region is CASGLEGDPAYEQYV. DNA for the CDR3: TGTGCTAGTGGTTTGGAGGGGGACCCTGCCTACGAGCAGTACGTC.

The chain links TRBV5-8 to TRBJ2-1; 8 nucleotides align to TRBD2. Germline assignment: CDR1 SGHTS and CDR2 YDEGEE. V shed 0 bases, J shed 6 bases, and the junction held 2 bases outside the gene matches. CDR3 length equals 14 residues. Here the CDR3 DNA reads TGTGCCAGCAGCTTGGGGACTAGCCTCAATGAGCAGTTCTTC. Encoded protein: CASSLGTSLNEQFF.

This clone was picked up a small number of times. An end of the junction does not agree with germline; a read error may underlie this. The V gene is TRBV6-2 or TRBV6-3, the J gene TRBJ1-2; D is unclear. CDR3 length: 12 residues. The germline V gene has CDR1 MNHEY and CDR2 SVGEGT. Here the CDR3 DNA reads TGTGCCAGCAGTAACCCTAAGTATGGCTACACCTTC. This encodes CASSNPKYGYTF.

The chain combines TRBV7-8 with TRBJ1-2, with D possibly being TRBD1 (5 bases). CDR3 length: 18 residues. Per the germline V gene, CDR1 is SGHVS and CDR2 is FQNEAQ. Trimming took 1 base from V and 1 from J, leaving 19 bases between them. CDR3 residues: CASSLETGRAILNYGYTF. The DNA for the CDR3 is TGTGCCAGCAGCTTAGAGACTGGCAGGGCCATCCTTAACTATGGCTACACCTTC.

This chain uses TRBV7-9 with TRBJ2-5; D possibly corresponds to TRBD1 (6 bases). This CDR3 has 14 amino acids. Germline lookup yields CDR1 SEHNR and CDR2 FQNEAQ (reference sequence). V was cut by 2 bases and J by 5 bases, with 12 bases left in between. CDR3 in DNA: TGTGCCAGCAGCTTAATAGCAGGGGTGGAGACCCAGTACTTC. Protein product: CASSLIAGVETQYF.

This clone is a singleton in its sample. This sequence joins TRBV3-1 (or the pseudogene TRBV3-2) and TRBJ2-7; D is possibly TRBD2 (6 bases). The CDR3 totals 11 residues. Trimming removed 6 bases from V and 7 bases from J, with 10 bases in between. CDR1 is LGHDT and CDR2 is YNNKEL in the germline V gene (reference sequence). CDR3 nucleotide sequence: TGTGCCAGCAGAAGCGGGCGGGAGCAGTACTTC. This sequence encodes CASRSGREQYF.

The genes are TRBV7-8 and TRBJ1-3; weak D call: TRBD1 (6 bases). Germline assignment: CDR1 SGHVS and CDR2 FQNEAQ. Between the trimmed V and J ends, which lost 5 bases and 5 bases, there was a span of 13 bases. The CDR3 is 14 residues long. As DNA, the CDR3 is TGTGCCAGCAGCCCCGCAACAGGGAGAAACACCATATATTTT. The encoded protein is CASSPATGRNTIYF.

The chain combines TRBV18 with TRBJ2-1; D possibly corresponds to TRBD1 (5 bases). The CDR3 loop spans 15 amino acids. Trimming pared 6 bases from V and 6 bases from J, leaving 18 bases between. The germline V gene has CDR1 KGHSH and CDR2 LQKENI. The CDR3 DNA reads TGTGCCAGCTCCCCATGGCAGGGTGGTAGCAATGAGCAGTTCTTC. Protein: CASSPWQGGSNEQFF.

V is TRBV6-4 and J is TRBJ1-1, with 7 bases lining up with TRBD1. CDR3 length: 14 amino acids. V dropped 4 bases and J dropped 1; count of bases not matched to a gene: 3. Per germline, CDR1 MRHNA and CDR2 SNTAGT. This CDR3 is CASSAGTANTEAFF. The DNA for the CDR3 is TGTGCCAGCAGTGCTGGGACAGCGAACACTGAAGCTTTCTTT.

The chain employs TRBV6-2 or TRBV6-3 and TRBJ2-5; 11 bases are shared with TRBD1. V lost 5 bases to trimming and J lost 5 bases; unmatched junction nucleotides: 4. The CDR3 length is 14 residues. Germline V gene data show CDR1 as MNHEY and CDR2 as SVGEGT. The CDR3 DNA sequence: TGTGCCAGCAGTGGGACAGGGGGAAGGGAGACCCAGTACTTC. This sequence encodes CASSGTGGRETQYF.

The sample holds a few counts of this clone. The chain links TRBV4-3 to TRBJ2-1; TRBD2 aligns across 8 bases. CDR1 LGHNA and CDR2 YSLEER come from the germline V gene. This CDR3 comprises 15 residues. With 0 bases clipped from V and 6 bases from J, the junction kept 4 bases outside the gene matches. CDR3 DNA sequence: TGCGCCAGCAGCCAAGATTCCGGGAGGGTCAATGAGCAGTTCTTC. Its protein product is CASSQDSGRVNEQFF.

A few counts support this clone. The V and J genes are TRBV24-1 and TRBJ2-5, with TRBD1 as a possible D gene (6 bases). The CDR3 contains 12 residues. Germline V lookup: CDR1 KGHDR, CDR2 SFDVKD. Trimming removed 6 bases from V and 7 bases from J, with 11 bases in between. CDR3 sequence reads: CATSQGFGTQYF. DNA of the CDR3: TGTGCCACCAGTCAGGGGTTTGGGACCCAGTACTTC.

The chain combines TRBV6-5 with TRBJ2-7, with TRBD2 as a possible D gene (6 bases). The V end lost 4 bases, the J end lost 0 bases, and 13 bases lay between the germline ends. Germline assignment: CDR1 MNHEY and CDR2 SVGAGI. The CDR3 runs to 15 residues. CDR3 nucleotide sequence: TGTGCCAGCAGTTGGGGCACCGGGAGCTCCTACGAGCAGTACTTC. This gives the protein CASSWGTGSSYEQYF.

This clone has only one observation. This chain connects TRBV28 to TRBJ1-5; D is uncertain. Germline CDR1 reads MDHEN; CDR2 reads SYDVKM. This CDR3 has 14 amino acids. The V end lost 4 bases, the J end lost 3 bases, and 10 bases lay between the germline ends. CDR3 in DNA: TGTGCCAGCAGTTATGGCACCTTCAATCAGCCCCAGCATTTT. Encoded protein: CASSYGTFNQPQHF. Supplemented by reference TRBV28 and TRBJ1-5, the full variable domain reads DVKVTQSSRYLVKRTGEKVFLECVQDMDHENMFWYRQDPGLGLRLIYFSYDVKMKEKGDIPEGYSVSREKKERFSLILESASTNQTSMYLCASSYGTFNQPQHFGDGTRLSIL.

The V gene is TRBV28, the J gene TRBJ2-7; 7 bases map to TRBD2. V dropped 3 bases and J dropped 2; count of bases not matched to a gene: 13. The CDR3 is 17 residues long. Germline CDR1 is MDHEN and CDR2 is SYDVKM. CDR3 sequence (DNA): TGTGCCAGCAGTTTCAGGGCTAGGCGGGAGCCAACCTACGAGCAGTACTTC. Protein sequence: CASSFRARREPTYEQYF.

This rearrangement joins TRBV10-3 to TRBJ2-1; 7 positions agree with TRBD1. Unmatched junction bases numbered 7, after V lost 11 bases and J lost 3 bases. CDR1 is ENHRY and CDR2 is SYGVKD in the germline V gene. The CDR3 loop spans 13 amino acids. CDR3 in DNA: TGTGCCGCACGGGACAGAGACTACAATGAGCAGTTCTTC. Amino acid sequence: CAARDRDYNEQFF.

The rearrangement uses TRBV7-2 and TRBJ1-6; D might be TRBD1 (6 bases). Germline CDR1 and CDR2: SGHTA and FQGNSA. The CDR3 is 14 amino acids. With 2 bases removed from V and 7 bases from J, the gap between germline ends came to 9 bases. CDR3 protein: CASSLQGSNSPLHF. DNA for the CDR3: TGTGCCAGCAGCTTACAGGGGTCGAATTCACCCCTCCACTTT.

The chain joins TRBV30 to TRBJ2-4, with D perhaps TRBD2 (5 bases). Trimming shortened V by 0 bases and J by 7 bases, and 10 bases separated the two germline ends. The germline gives CDR1 GTSNPN, CDR2 SVGIG (reference sequence). This CDR3 has 13 residues. In DNA, the CDR3 is TGTGCCTGGAGTGTAAAAGCGGCTAACATTCAGTACTTC. Translating gives CAWSVKAANIQYF.

The chain joins TRBV5-1 to TRBJ1-1; no clear D gene. The CDR3 is 13 residues long. From germline, CDR1 is SGHRS and CDR2 YFSETQ. V was cut by 1 base and J by 0 bases, with 4 bases left in between. The CDR3: CASSLTVNTEAFF. CDR3 nucleotides: TGCGCCAGCAGCTTGACGGTGAACACTGAAGCTTTCTTT.

This clone was picked up many times. The V and J genes are TRBV3-1 (or the pseudogene TRBV3-2) and TRBJ1-1; weak D call: TRBD1 (6 bases). Germline V gives CDR1 LGHDT, CDR2 YNNKEL (reference sequence). CDR3 length equals 15 residues. Trimming cost V 0 bases and J 4 bases, with 12 bases left between them. CDR3 nucleotides: TGTGCCAGCAGCCAAGATCAACAGGGACGCACTGAAGCTTTCTTT. This translates into CASSQDQQGRTEAFF.

This chain joins TRBV18 and TRBJ2-1; 7 nucleotides match TRBD1. The CDR3 has 14 residues. CDR1 and CDR2 from the germline V gene are KGHSH and LQKENI. Trimming removed 6 bases from V and 6 bases from J; junction bases left unmatched: 8. The CDR3 DNA follows: TGTGCCAGCTCGCTTATTAACAGGGGCAATGAGCAGTTCTTC. It is translated as CASSLINRGNEQFF.

The chain combines TRBV6-2 or TRBV6-3 with TRBJ1-2; D remains ambiguous. The CDR3 contains 14 residues. The V end was cut by 4 bases, the J end by 3 bases, with 12 bases between. Germline CDR1 is MNHEY and CDR2 is SVGEGT. Here the CDR3 DNA reads TGTGCCAGCAGTTTGGGCCGATGGGACTATGGCTACACCTTC. It encodes CASSLGRWDYGYTF.

This clone occurred a few times. V gene TRBV12-3 or TRBV12-4 combines with J gene TRBJ1-5; D is unresolved. Trimming shortened V by 7 bases and J by 3 bases, and 10 bases separated the two germline ends. The CDR3 loop spans 13 amino acids. The CDR3, as DNA: TGTGCCAGCACCAAAGGAGACAATCAGCCCCAGCATTTT. This gives the protein CASTKGDNQPQHF.

This clone came up once. This chain joins TRBV7-8 and TRBJ2-5; tentative D call: TRBD2 (5 bases). The germline V and J ends were trimmed by 8 bases and 0 bases, with 13 bases remaining between them. CDR3 length: 14 amino acids. CDR1 and CDR2 (germline): SGHVS, FQNEAQ. The CDR3 sequence is CASRGLNYQETQYF. CDR3 bases: TGTGCCAGCCGCGGGTTGAATTACCAAGAGACCCAGTACTTC. Using reference TRBV7-8 and TRBJ2-5 for the parts outside the CDR3, the full variable domain is GAGVSQSPRYKVAKRGQDVALRCDPISGHVSLFWYQQALGQGPEFLTYFQNEAQLDKSGLPSDRFFAERPEGSVSTLKIQRTQQEDSAVYLCASRGLNYQETQYFGPGTRLLVL.

This clone was seen once. The rearrangement links TRBV5-1 to TRBJ2-5; D is unresolved. Germline loops: CDR1 SGHRS, CDR2 YFSETQ. The V gene lost 0 bases and the J gene lost 2 bases, with 11 bases spanning the gap. The CDR3 length is 15 residues. In DNA, the CDR3 is TGCGCCAGCAGCTTGGTATCACAGCCACAAGAGACCCAGTACTTC. Its protein product is CASSLVSQPQETQYF.

The V call is TRBV28, the J call TRBJ2-7; TRBD2 matches at 10 bases. Germline V CDR1 and CDR2: MDHEN, SYDVKM. Germline trimming cut 8 bases from V and 6 bases from J; bases unmatched to any gene: 10. This CDR3 region has 14 residues. The CDR3 nucleotides read TGTGCCAGCCCTAAGCGGGGGGGCTTGTCCGAGCAGTACGTC. The encoded protein is CASPKRGGLSEQYV.

The V call is TRBV6-4, the J call TRBJ2-7, with 13 bases that match TRBD2. Trimming at V came to 3 bases and at J to 3 bases, leaving 5 bases not matched to a gene. Germline CDR1 reads MRHNA; CDR2 reads SNTAGT. The CDR3 is 16 residues long. The CDR3 region is CASSEPTSGGDYEQYV. The CDR3 region has the DNA TGTGCCAGCAGTGAACCAACTAGCGGGGGGGACTACGAGCAGTACGTC.

CDR3 nucleotides: TGTGCCAGCAGCTTGGCTATGGTCCATGAGCAGTTCTTC. Protein product: CASSLAMVHEQFF. This chain links TRBV5-8 with TRBJ2-1, with D unresolved. CDR1 is SGHTS and CDR2 is YDEGEE in the germline V gene. The CDR3 extends over 13 amino acids. Trimming pared 0 bases from V and 8 bases from J, leaving 9 bases between.

Written as DNA, the CDR3 is TGTGCCAGCAGCTTAAGGTCCAGGGAAGGGTGGAATTCACCCCTCCACTTT. Translated, it gives CASSLRSREGWNSPLHF. The J gene is TRBJ1-6, the V gene TRBV7-9; D is possibly TRBD1 (5 bases). The CDR3 runs to 17 residues. Trimming cost V 2 bases and J 7 bases, with 18 bases left between them. CDR1 SEHNR and CDR2 FQNEAQ come from the germline V gene (reference sequence).

This chain links TRBV6-2 or TRBV6-3 with TRBJ2-7; 9 nucleotides align to TRBD1. The CDR3 runs 14 residues. Germline loops: CDR1 MNHEY, CDR2 SVGEGT. Unmatched junction bases numbered 7, after V lost 6 bases and J lost 4 bases. The CDR3 bases are TGTGCCAGCAGCGGGACAGGGAGGTTTTACGAGCAGTACGTC. This encodes CASSGTGRFYEQYV.